The clone carrying this T cell receptor beta chain was seen only once. Its antigen is not identified. Clinical Activity Scores of at least 3, NOSPECS grades of at least 4 and durations under 3 months characterized ophthalmopathy patients. The record originates from a study of T cells in Graves' hyperthyroidism and ophthalmopathy. Overall study context: Blood from the periphery was taken at initial diagnosis, before any treatment.

Using RNA transcripts as the source, TCR beta CDR3 regions were amplified. When the TCR CDR3 underwent first-round RT-PCR, the HTBI primer set was used. Via MiXCR, TCRdb re-called the multiplex PCR reads, giving one row per CDR3 protein. The data hold approximately 400,000 distinct CDR3 sequences, with 13% to 15% observed a single time. General study results and limits: Ophthalmopathy was identified by the model a median around 6.9 months ahead of onset.

The receptor was isolated from a woman aged 30 to 39 with Graves' ophthalmopathy. Sequencing used blood.

The CDR3 DNA reads as TGTGCCAGTAGTCCGTCCCGTAGGCGGGGGCCCTCGGATGAGCAGTTCTTC. Translating it yields CASSPSRRRGPSDEQFF. The chain carries TRBV19 and TRBJ2-1, with D perhaps TRBD2 (7 bases). V gave up 5 bases and J gave up 8 bases, with 25 bases separating them. Germline assignment: CDR1 LNHDA and CDR2 SQIVND (reference sequence). There are 17 residues in the CDR3.